The 10 T cell receptor beta chains given below trace back to one sample, sequenced in a study of cytomegalovirus exposure and HLA in healthy donors. The PCR employed 60 Vbeta primers together with 13 Jbeta primers. Clones were read by immunoSEQ multiplex PCR, and TCRdb kept only the in-frame ones, dropping some. The table records around 94,000 clones, approximately 78% of them present only once. Sequenced material: PBMCs. The receptors come from a woman in her thirties or forties in good health and CMV-seropositive.

The rearrangement joins TRBV19 to TRBJ2-2; no clear D. The V and J ends lost 9 bases and 4 bases respectively, with 6 bases between them. Per germline, CDR1 LNHDA and CDR2 SQIVND (reference sequence). The CDR3 extends over 11 amino acids. CDR3 protein: CASRSTGELFF. The CDR3 coding sequence is TGTGCCAGCCGGAGCACCGGGGAGCTGTTTTTT.

This chain connects TRBV5-4 to TRBJ2-7; TRBD1 might be the D (5 bases). CDR1 and CDR2 from the germline V gene are SGHNT and YYREEE (reference sequence). V was cut by 0 bases and J by 1 base, with 11 bases left in between. This CDR3 contains 15 residues. DNA for the CDR3: TGTGCCAGCAGCTTGGATCTGGCAGGGTCCTACGAGCAGTACTTC. Its translation: CASSLDLAGSYEQYF.

The chain is built from TRBV9 and TRBJ2-7; 10 bases align to TRBD1. Germline V gene lookup returns CDR1 SGDLS and CDR2 YYNGEE. J gave up 3 bases and V 0 bases, and 6 bases lay outside the gene matches. The CDR3 sequence is 16 residues long. Here the CDR3 reads CASSVAGQGSSYEQYF. In DNA, the CDR3 is TGTGCCAGCAGCGTAGCGGGACAGGGGTCCAGCTACGAGCAGTACTTC. The full variable domain, its missing parts supplied by reference TRBV9 and TRBJ2-7, is DSGVTQTPKHLITATGQRVTLRCSPRSGDLSVYWYQQSLDQGLQFLIQYYNGEERAKGNILERFSAQQFPDLHSELNLSSLELGDSALYFCASSVAGQGSSYEQYFGPGTRLTVT.

The chain employs TRBV7-6 and TRBJ2-7; TRBD2 is a possible D gene (6 bases). Germline CDR1 is SGHVS and CDR2 is FNYEAQ. The V gene lost 5 bases and the J gene lost 6 bases, with 17 bases spanning the gap. The CDR3 is 14 amino acids. In DNA, the CDR3 is TGTGCCAGCAGCCACGCGAACGGAGGGGCCGAGCAGTACTTC. It codes for CASSHANGGAEQYF. Based on the CDR3 plus reference TRBV7-6 and TRBJ2-7, the full variable domain is GAGVSQSPRYKVTKRGQDVALRCDPISGHVSLYWYRQALGQGPEFLTYFNYEAQQDKSGLPNDRFSAERPEGSISTLTIQRTEQRDSAMYRCASSHANGGAEQYFGPGTRLTVT.

This chain links TRBV2 with TRBJ1-2; TRBD1 is a possible D gene (5 bases). Germline V gene data show CDR1 as SNHLY and CDR2 as FYNNEI. V was shortened by 5 bases and J by 4 bases, with 11 bases between the two germline ends. The CDR3 totals 13 residues. The chain's CDR3 is CASSQGQGYGYTF. CDR3 in DNA: TGTGCCAGCAGTCAAGGGCAGGGCTATGGCTACACCTTC.

V and J are TRBV5-6 and TRBJ2-5; TRBD2 aligns across 10 bases. Germline CDR1 reads SGHDT; CDR2 reads YYEEEE. The CDR3 sequence is 17 residues long. V lost 3 bases and J lost 4; bases outside the gene matches: 12. This chain's CDR3 is CASSYSGASGRRETQYF. CDR3 DNA: TGTGCCAGCAGCTATAGCGGGGCTAGCGGGAGAAGAGAGACCCAGTACTTC.

This clone has a handful of counts. The V and J genes are TRBV4-1 and TRBJ1-5; tentatively, D is TRBD1 (6 bases). V lost 4 bases, J lost 0 bases, and 7 bases lay in between. Per the germline V gene, CDR1 is MGHRA and CDR2 is YSYEKL. The CDR3 is made up of 14 amino acids. The CDR3 DNA follows: TGCGCCAGCAGCCTACAGGGTAGCAATCAGCCCCAGCATTTT. It translates to CASSLQGSNQPQHF.

V gene TRBV4-1 combines with J gene TRBJ2-1, with D maybe TRBD2 (5 bases). The V end lost 4 bases, the J end lost 6 bases, and 16 bases lay between the germline ends. The CDR3 is made up of 15 amino acids. From germline, CDR1 is MGHRA and CDR2 YSYEKL. DNA of the CDR3: TGCGCCAGCAGCCTGGCCGCCGAGCGGCCCAATGAGCAGTTCTTC. It yields the protein CASSLAAERPNEQFF.

V and J are TRBV27 and TRBJ1-1; 7 positions match TRBD1. V dropped 4 bases and J dropped 1; count of bases not matched to a gene: 6. Germline lookup yields CDR1 MNHEY and CDR2 SMNVEV (reference sequence). The CDR3 loop spans 15 amino acids. Here the CDR3 DNA reads TGTGCCAGCAGTTACCATACAGGGGCGAACACTGAAGCTTTCTTT. Protein product: CASSYHTGANTEAFF.

The chain couples TRBV28 to TRBJ2-1, with 10 bases matching TRBD2. V lost 6 bases, J lost 10 bases, and 3 bases stayed unmatched. The CDR3 is 12 amino acids. Per the germline V gene, CDR1 is MDHEN and CDR2 is SYDVKM. This CDR3 is CASSTGLAEQFF. As DNA, the CDR3 is TGTGCCAGCAGCACGGGACTAGCGGAGCAGTTCTTC. The whole variable domain, filled in from reference TRBV28 and TRBJ2-1, reads DVKVTQSSRYLVKRTGEKVFLECVQDMDHENMFWYRQDPGLGLRLIYFSYDVKMKEKGDIPEGYSVSREKKERFSLILESASTNQTSMYLCASSTGLAEQFFGPGTRLTVL.